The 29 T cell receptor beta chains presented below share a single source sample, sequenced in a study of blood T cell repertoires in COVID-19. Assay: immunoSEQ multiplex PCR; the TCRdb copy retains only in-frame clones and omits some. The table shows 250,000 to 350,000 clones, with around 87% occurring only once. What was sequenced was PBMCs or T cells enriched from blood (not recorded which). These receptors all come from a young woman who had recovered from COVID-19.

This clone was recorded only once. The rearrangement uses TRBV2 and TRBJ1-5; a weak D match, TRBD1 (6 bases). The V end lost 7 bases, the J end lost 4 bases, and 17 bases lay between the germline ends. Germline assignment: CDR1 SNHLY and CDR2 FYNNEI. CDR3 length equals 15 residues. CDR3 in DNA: TGTGCCAGCACCCTTGTGGGGGCAAGGAATCAGCCCCAGCATTTT. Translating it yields CASTLVGARNQPQHF.

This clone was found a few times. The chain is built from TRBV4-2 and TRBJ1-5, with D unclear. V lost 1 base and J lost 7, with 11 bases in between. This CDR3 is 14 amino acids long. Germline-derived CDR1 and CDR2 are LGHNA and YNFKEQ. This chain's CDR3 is CASSQGTARQPQHF. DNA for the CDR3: TGTGCCAGCAGCCAAGGAACTGCTCGACAGCCCCAGCATTTT.

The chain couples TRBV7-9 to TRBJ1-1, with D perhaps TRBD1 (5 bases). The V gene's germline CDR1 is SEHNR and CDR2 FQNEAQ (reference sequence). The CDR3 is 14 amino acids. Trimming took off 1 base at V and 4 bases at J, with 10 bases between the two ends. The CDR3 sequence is CASSLEQVGTEAFF. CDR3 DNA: TGTGCCAGCAGCTTAGAACAGGTAGGCACTGAAGCTTTCTTT.

As DNA, the CDR3 is TGTGCCAGTAAAAAGGACAGGGGAACTAATGAAAAACTGTTTTTT. Translation gives CASKKDRGTNEKLFF. J is TRBJ1-4 and V is TRBV19, with 9 bases aligning to TRBD1. Germline CDR1 is LNHDA and CDR2 is SQIVND (reference sequence). This CDR3 spans 15 amino acids. Trimming at V came to 7 bases and at J to 1 base, leaving 4 bases not matched to a gene. The full variable domain, with the rest looked up from reference TRBV19 and TRBJ1-4, is DGGITQSPKYLFRKEGQNVTLSCEQNLNHDAMYWYRQDPGQGLRLIYYSQIVNDFQKGDIAEGYSVSREKKESFPLTVTSAQKNPTAFYLCASKKDRGTNEKLFFGSGTQLSVL.

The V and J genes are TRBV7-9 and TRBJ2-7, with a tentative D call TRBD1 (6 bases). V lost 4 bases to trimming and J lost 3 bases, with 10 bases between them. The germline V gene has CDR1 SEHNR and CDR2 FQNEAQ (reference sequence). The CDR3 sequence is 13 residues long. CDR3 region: CASSSGHGYEQYF. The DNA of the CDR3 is TGTGCCAGCAGCTCGGGACACGGCTACGAGCAGTACTTC.

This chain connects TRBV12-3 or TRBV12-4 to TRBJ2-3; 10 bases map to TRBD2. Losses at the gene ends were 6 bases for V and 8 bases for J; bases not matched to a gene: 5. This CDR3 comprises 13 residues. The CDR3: CASRASGGGTQYF. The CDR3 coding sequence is TGTGCCAGCAGGGCTAGCGGGGGCGGTACGCAGTATTTT.

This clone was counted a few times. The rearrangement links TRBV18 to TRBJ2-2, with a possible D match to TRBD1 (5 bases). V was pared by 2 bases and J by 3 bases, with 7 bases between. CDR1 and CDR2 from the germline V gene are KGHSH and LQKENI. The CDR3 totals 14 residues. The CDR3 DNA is TGTGCCAGCTCACCAATAGGGGACACCGGGGAGCTGTTTTTT. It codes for CASSPIGDTGELFF.

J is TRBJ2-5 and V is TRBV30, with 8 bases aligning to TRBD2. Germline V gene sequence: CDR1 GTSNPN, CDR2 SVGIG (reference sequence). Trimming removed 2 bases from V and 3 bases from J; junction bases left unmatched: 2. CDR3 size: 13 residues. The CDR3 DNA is TGTGCCTGGAGTCGAGCGGGAGAAGAGACCCAGTACTTC. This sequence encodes CAWSRAGEETQYF.

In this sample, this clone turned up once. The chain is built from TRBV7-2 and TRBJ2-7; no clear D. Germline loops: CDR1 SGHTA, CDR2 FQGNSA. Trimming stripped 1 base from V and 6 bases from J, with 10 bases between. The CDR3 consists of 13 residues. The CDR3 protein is CASSLVASGEQYF. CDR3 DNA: TGTGCCAGCAGCTTAGTGGCGTCGGGCGAGCAGTACTTC.

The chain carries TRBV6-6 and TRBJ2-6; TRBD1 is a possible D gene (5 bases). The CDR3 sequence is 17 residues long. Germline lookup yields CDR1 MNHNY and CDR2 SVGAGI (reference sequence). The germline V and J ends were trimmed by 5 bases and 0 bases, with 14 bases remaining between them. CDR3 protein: CASSPSGHSSGANVLTF. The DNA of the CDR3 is TGTGCCAGCAGTCCCTCTGGACATAGCTCTGGGGCCAACGTCCTGACTTTC.

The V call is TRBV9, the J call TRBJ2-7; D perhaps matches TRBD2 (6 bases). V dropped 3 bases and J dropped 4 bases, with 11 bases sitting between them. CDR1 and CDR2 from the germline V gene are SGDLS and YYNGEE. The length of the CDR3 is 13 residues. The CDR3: CASSDMGTYEQYF. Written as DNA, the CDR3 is TGTGCCAGCAGCGATATGGGGACTTACGAGCAGTACTTC.

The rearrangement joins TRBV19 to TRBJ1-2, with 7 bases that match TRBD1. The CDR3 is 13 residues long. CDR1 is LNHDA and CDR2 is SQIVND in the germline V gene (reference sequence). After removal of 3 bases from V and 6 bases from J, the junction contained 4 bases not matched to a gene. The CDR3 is CASSIQQGNGYTF. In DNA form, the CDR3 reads TGTGCCAGTAGTATTCAACAGGGGAATGGCTACACCTTC.

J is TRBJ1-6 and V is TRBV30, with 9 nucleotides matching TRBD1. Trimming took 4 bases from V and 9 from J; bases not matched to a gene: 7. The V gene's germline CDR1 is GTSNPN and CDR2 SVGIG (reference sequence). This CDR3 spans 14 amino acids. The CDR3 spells CAWTVGQGGSPLHF. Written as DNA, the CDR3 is TGTGCCTGGACCGTGGGACAGGGTGGTTCACCCCTCCACTTT.

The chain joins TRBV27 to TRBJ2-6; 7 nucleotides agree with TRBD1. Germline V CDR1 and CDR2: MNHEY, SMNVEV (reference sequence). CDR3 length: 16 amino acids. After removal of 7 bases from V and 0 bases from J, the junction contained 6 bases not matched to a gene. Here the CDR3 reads CASTKGGRSGANVLTF. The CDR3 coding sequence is TGTGCCAGCACCAAAGGGGGCCGCTCTGGGGCCAACGTCCTGACTTTC.

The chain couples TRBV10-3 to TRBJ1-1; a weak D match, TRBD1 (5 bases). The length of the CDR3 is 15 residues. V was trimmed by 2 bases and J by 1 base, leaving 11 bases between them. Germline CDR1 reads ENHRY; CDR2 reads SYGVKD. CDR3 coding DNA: TGTGCCATCAGTGAGGCGCCGACAGAGAACACTGAAGCTTTCTTT. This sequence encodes CAISEAPTENTEAFF.

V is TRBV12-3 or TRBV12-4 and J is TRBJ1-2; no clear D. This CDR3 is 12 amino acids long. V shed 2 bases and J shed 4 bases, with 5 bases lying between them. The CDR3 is CASSLNSYGYTF. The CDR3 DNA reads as TGTGCCAGCAGTTTAAACAGCTATGGCTACACCTTC.

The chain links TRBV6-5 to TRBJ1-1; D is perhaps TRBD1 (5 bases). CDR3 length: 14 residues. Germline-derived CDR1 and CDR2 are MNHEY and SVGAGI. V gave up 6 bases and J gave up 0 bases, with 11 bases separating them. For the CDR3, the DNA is TGTGCCAGCAGAACAGGCGACATGAACACTGAAGCTTTCTTT. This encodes CASRTGDMNTEAFF.

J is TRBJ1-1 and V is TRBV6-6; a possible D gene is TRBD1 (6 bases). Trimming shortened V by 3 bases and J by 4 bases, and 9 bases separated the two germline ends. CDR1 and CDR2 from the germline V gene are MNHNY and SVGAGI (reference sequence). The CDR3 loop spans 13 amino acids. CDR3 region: CASSYEGVTEAFF. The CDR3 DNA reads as TGTGCCAGCAGTTATGAGGGGGTCACTGAAGCTTTCTTT.

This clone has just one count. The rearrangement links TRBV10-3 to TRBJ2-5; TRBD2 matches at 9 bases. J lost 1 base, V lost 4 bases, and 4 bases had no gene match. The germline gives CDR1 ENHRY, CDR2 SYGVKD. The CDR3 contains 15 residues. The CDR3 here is CAISVTTSGQETQYF. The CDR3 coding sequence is TGTGCCATCAGTGTGACGACTAGCGGCCAAGAGACCCAGTACTTC.

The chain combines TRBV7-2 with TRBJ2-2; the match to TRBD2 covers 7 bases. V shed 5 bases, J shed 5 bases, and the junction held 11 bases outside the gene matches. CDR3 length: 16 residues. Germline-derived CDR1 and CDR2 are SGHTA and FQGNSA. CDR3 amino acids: CASSRRTGGRTGELFF. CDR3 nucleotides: TGTGCCAGCAGCCGCCGCACGGGGGGTAGGACCGGGGAGCTGTTTTTT.

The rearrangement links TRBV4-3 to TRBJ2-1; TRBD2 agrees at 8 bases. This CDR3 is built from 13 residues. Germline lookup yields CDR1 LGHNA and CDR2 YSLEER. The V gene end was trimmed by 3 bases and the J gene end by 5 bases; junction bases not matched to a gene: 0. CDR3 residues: CASSHGGDNEQFF. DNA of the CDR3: TGCGCCAGCAGCCACGGGGGGGACAATGAGCAGTTCTTC.

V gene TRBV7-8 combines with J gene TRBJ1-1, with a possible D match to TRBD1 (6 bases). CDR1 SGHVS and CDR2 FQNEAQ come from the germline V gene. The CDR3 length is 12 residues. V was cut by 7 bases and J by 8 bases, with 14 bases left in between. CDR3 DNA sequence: TGTGCCAGCACCGTAGGGCAGGGGGAAGCTTTCTTT. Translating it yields CASTVGQGEAFF.

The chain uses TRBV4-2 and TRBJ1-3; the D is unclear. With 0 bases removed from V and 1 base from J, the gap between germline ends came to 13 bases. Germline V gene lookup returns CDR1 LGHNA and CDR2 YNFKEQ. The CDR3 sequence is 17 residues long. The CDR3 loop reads CASSQDPAGGSGNTIYF. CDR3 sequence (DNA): TGTGCCAGCAGCCAAGATCCGGCAGGAGGGTCTGGAAACACCATATATTTT.

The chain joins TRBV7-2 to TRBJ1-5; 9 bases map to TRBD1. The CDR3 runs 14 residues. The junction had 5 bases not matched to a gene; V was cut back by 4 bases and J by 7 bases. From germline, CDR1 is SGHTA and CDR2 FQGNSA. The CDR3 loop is CASSYRGPEQPQHF. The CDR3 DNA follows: TGTGCCAGCAGCTACAGGGGGCCCGAGCAGCCCCAGCATTTT.

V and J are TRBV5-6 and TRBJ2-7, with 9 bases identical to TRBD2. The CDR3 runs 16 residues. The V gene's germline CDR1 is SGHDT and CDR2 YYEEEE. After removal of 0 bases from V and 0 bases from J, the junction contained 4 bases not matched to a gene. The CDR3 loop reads CASSLAGSGSSYEQYF. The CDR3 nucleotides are TGTGCCAGCAGCTTGGCTGGTAGCGGGAGCTCCTACGAGCAGTACTTC.

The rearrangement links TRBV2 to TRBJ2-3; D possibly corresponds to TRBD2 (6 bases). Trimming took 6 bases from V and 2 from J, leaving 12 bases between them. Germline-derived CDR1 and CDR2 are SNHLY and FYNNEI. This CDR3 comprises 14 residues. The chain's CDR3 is CASSGGVNTDTQYF. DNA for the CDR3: TGTGCCAGCAGCGGGGGAGTTAACACAGATACGCAGTATTTT.

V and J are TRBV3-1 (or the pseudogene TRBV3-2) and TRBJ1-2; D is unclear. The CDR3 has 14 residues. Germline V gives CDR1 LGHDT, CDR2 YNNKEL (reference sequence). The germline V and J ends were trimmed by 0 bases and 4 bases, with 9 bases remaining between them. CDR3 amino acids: CASSQDRESYGYTF. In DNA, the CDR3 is TGTGCCAGCAGCCAAGATCGGGAGAGCTATGGCTACACCTTC.

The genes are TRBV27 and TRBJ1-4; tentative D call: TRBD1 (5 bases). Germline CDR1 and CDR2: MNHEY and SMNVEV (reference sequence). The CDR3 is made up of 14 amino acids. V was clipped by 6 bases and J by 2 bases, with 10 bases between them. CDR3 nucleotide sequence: TGTGCCAGCAGGATGCGGGGCACTAATGAAAAACTGTTTTTT. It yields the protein CASRMRGTNEKLFF.

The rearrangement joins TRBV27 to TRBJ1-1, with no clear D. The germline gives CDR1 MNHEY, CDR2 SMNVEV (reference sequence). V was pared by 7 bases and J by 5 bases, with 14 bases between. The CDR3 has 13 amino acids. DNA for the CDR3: TGTGCCAGCACCCTGACCCCCGGGACTGAAGCTTTCTTT. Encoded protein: CASTLTPGTEAFF.